A single T cell receptor (beta chain) is shown here with its context. Germline V gives CDR1 SNHLY, CDR2 FYNNEI. V lost 7 bases, J lost 7 bases, and 17 bases lay in between. The CDR3 consists of 14 residues. The data stem from a study of blood T cell repertoires in COVID-19. Looking at the study overall: Acute-phase and convalescent COVID-19 samples originated in the United States, Italy and Spain.

Assay: immunoSEQ multiplex PCR; the TCRdb copy retains only in-frame clones and omits some. The sample includes roughly 82,000 clones, around 90% of them seen just once. The receptor comes from a woman aged 45 to 65 in a cohort sampled during active COVID-19. Sequencing was performed on peripheral blood. The genes are TRBV2 and TRBJ1-5; TRBD1 might be the D (6 bases). CDR3 protein: CASTVQGGEQPQHF. The CDR3 DNA reads as TGTGCCAGCACCGTACAGGGAGGGGAACAGCCCCAGCATTTT.